One sample yielded the 2 T cell receptor beta chains listed below, sequenced in a study of blood T cell repertoires in COVID-19. Method: immunoSEQ multiplex PCR; TCRdb's copy keeps in-frame clones and lacks some. Of approximately 230,000 clones in the sample, 70% to 90% were seen once. Sequenced input: peripheral blood. These TCRs come from a man younger than 30 with active or convalescent COVID-19.

This rearrangement joins TRBV19 to TRBJ1-1; TRBD1 might be the D (6 bases). V shed 7 bases and J shed 0 bases, with 15 bases lying between them. The CDR3 loop spans 15 amino acids. CDR1 LNHDA and CDR2 SQIVND come from the germline V gene (reference sequence). This chain's CDR3 is CASNRGRDMNTEAFF. CDR3 bases: TGTGCCAGTAATCGGGGACGGGACATGAACACTGAAGCTTTCTTT.

This sequence joins TRBV9 and TRBJ2-7, with 7 bases lining up with TRBD2. Germline CDR1 reads SGDLS; CDR2 reads YYNGEE. This CDR3 has 14 residues. V gave up 4 bases and J gave up 0 bases; unmatched junction bases: 4. The CDR3 sequence: CASSREGSSYEQYF. CDR3 in DNA: TGTGCCAGCAGCAGGGAGGGGAGCTCCTACGAGCAGTACTTC.